One T cell receptor (beta chain) is described in this entry. No antigen is known for it. The source of the sample is a study of T cell responses to AZD1222 COVID-19 vaccine. Study-wide context: Second doses at about 4 or about 12 weeks were pooled.

The table came from immunoSEQ multiplex PCR; TCRdb's copy has only in-frame clones and leaves some out. The repertoire holds 110,000 to 150,000 clones, with about 90% as singletons. The study, taken as a whole, reports: The study identified only a handful of AZD1222 recipients as seropositive at baseline. Targets within unmutated variant regions were reportedly found for nearly half of spike-specific TCRs.

Germline loops: CDR1 LGHDT, CDR2 YNNKEL (reference sequence). The V end was cut by 4 bases, the J end by 1 base, with 13 bases between. The CDR3 is 15 residues long. The receptor was isolated from an adult in good health. This sample comprised peripheral blood, obtained on day 0 of AZD1222 vaccination. This chain connects TRBV3-1 (or the pseudogene TRBV3-2) to TRBJ1-2, with D hard to call. CDR3 DNA sequence: TGTGCCAGCAGCCCAAAACGGACGGGTAACTATGGCTACACCTTC. Residues: CASSPKRTGNYGYTF.